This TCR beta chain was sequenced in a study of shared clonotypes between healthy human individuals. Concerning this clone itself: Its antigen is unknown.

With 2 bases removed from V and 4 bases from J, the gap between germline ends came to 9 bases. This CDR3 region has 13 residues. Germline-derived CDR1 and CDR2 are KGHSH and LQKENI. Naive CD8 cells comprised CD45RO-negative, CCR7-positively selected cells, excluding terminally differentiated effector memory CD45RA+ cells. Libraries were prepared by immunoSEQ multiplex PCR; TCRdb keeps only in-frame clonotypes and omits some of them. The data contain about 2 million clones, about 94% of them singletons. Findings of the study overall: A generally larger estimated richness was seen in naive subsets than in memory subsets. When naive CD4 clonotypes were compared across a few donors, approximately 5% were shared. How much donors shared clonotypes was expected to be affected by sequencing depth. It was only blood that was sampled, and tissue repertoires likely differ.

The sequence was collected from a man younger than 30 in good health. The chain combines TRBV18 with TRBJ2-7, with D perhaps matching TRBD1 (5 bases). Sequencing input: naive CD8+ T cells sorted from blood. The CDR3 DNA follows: TGTGCCAGCTCACCAGATGGACAATACGAGCAGTACTTC. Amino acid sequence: CASSPDGQYEQYF. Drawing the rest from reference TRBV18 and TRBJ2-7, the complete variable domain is NAGVMQNPRHLVRRRGQEARLRCSPMKGHSHVYWYRQLPEEGLKFMVYLQKENIIDESGMPKERFSAEFPKEGPSILRIQQVVRGDSAAYFCASSPDGQYEQYFGPGTRLTVT.